The 20 T cell receptor beta chains given below trace back to one sample, sequenced in a study of shared clonotypes between healthy human individuals. TCRdb's copy holds only in-frame clones and misses some; the assay was immunoSEQ multiplex PCR. The data show around 2.1 million clones, with approximately 96% seen just once and around 0.13% held by the top ten. The sample was naive CD4+ T cells sorted from blood. As for subset: CD45RA+ positively selected. These receptors originate from a man between 18 and 35 years old in good health.

The rearrangement joins TRBV6-1 to TRBJ2-2; D is unclear. CDR1 MNHNS and CDR2 SASEGT come from the germline V gene. The V end lost 7 bases, the J end lost 0 bases, and 6 bases lay between the germline ends. This CDR3 is built from 13 residues. CDR3 sequence (DNA): TGTGCCAGCACGGATCCGAACACCGGGGAGCTGTTTTTT. Residues: CASTDPNTGELFF.

The genes are TRBV11-2 and TRBJ1-5; D is undetermined. The germline V and J ends were trimmed by 0 bases and 7 bases, with 10 bases remaining between them. The CDR3 consists of 14 residues. Germline V gives CDR1 SGHAT, CDR2 FQNNGV. The CDR3 DNA follows: TGTGCCAGCAGCTTAGATGGGGAACGGCAGCCCCAGCATTTT. Protein sequence: CASSLDGERQPQHF.

This chain links TRBV20-1 with TRBJ1-2; D uncertain. From germline, CDR1 is DFQATT and CDR2 SNEGSKA (reference sequence). The V end was cut by 5 bases, the J end by 4 bases, with 5 bases between. The CDR3 covers 10 residues. This CDR3 reads CSAVAYGYTF. DNA for the CDR3: TGCAGTGCTGTGGCCTATGGCTACACCTTC.

The chain joins TRBV5-1 to TRBJ2-3; 7 bases match TRBD2. Germline CDR1 SGHRS, CDR2 YFSETQ. This CDR3 is 15 amino acids long. Unmatched junction bases numbered 4, after V lost 1 base and J lost 2 bases. CDR3 residues: CASSLFAGDTDTQYF. The CDR3 bases are TGCGCCAGCAGCTTGTTCGCGGGGGACACAGATACGCAGTATTTT.

The chain has TRBV11-3 and TRBJ2-7; the D is unclear. Germline V gene sequence: CDR1 SGHNT, CDR2 YENEEA. The CDR3 totals 13 residues. The V end was cut by 4 bases, the J end by 7 bases, with 14 bases between. CDR3 amino acids: CASSSTHTREQYF. CDR3 DNA sequence: TGTGCCAGCAGCTCAACACACACGAGGGAGCAGTACTTC.

The J gene is TRBJ1-1, the V gene TRBV10-3, with 11 bases matching TRBD1. V shed 8 bases, J shed 5 bases, and the junction held 10 bases outside the gene matches. Germline CDR1 is ENHRY and CDR2 is SYGVKD. The CDR3 extends over 15 amino acids. The CDR3 sequence: CAIGGTGGSRTEAFF. CDR3 nucleotide sequence: TGTGCCATCGGCGGGACAGGGGGATCGAGGACTGAAGCTTTCTTT.

This clone was found once. The chain links TRBV25-1 to TRBJ2-7; D uncertain. Trimming left V 4 bases short and J 5 bases short, with 6 bases between. The CDR3 has 11 amino acids. CDR1 is MGHDK, CDR2 SYGVNS, per germline. CDR3 region: CASSVWDEQYF. CDR3 DNA sequence: TGTGCCAGCAGTGTATGGGACGAGCAGTACTTC.

Of note for this clone: This sample also contains other DNA sequences that code for the same CDR3. The V call is TRBV18, the J call TRBJ2-7; D unresolved. The germline CDR1 and CDR2 sequences are KGHSH and LQKENI. This CDR3 spans 12 amino acids. Trimming shortened V by 0 bases and J by 3 bases, and 3 bases separated the two germline ends. The CDR3 coding sequence is TGTGCCAGCTCACCACCAAACTACGAGCAGTACTTC. Translating it yields CASSPPNYEQYF.

This sequence joins TRBV4-1 and TRBJ2-3; TRBD1 is a possible D gene (6 bases). The V end lost 0 bases, the J end lost 5 bases, and 12 bases lay between the germline ends. The CDR3 has 15 residues. Germline V gene sequence: CDR1 MGHRA, CDR2 YSYEKL. In DNA, the CDR3 is TGCGCCAGCAGCCAAGATGGGGGCGAGGTAGATACGCAGTATTTT. The encoded protein is CASSQDGGEVDTQYF.

V usage is TRBV27 and J usage is TRBJ1-2; no definite D call. Germline CDR1 MNHEY, CDR2 SMNVEV (reference sequence). Trimming removed 5 bases from V and 8 bases from J, with 18 bases in between. The CDR3 sequence is 14 residues long. The CDR3 DNA follows: TGTGCCAGCAGTCACTGGCCCCCCGCGGAAGGCTACACCTTC. Translation gives CASSHWPPAEGYTF.

This sequence joins TRBV5-4 and TRBJ2-3; D is undetermined. Germline V lookup: CDR1 SGHNT, CDR2 YYREEE (reference sequence). The length of the CDR3 is 12 residues. The V end was cut by 5 bases, the J end by 2 bases, with 6 bases between. CDR3 nucleotide sequence: TGTGCCAGCAGTATAAACACAGATACGCAGTATTTT. The encoded protein is CASSINTDTQYF.

The rearrangement uses TRBV14 and TRBJ2-6; no firm D call. CDR3 length equals 10 residues. Per the germline V gene, CDR1 is SGHDN and CDR2 is FVKESK. The CDR3 bases are TGTGCTAGGTGGGCCAACGTCCTGACTTTC. Encoded protein: CARWANVLTF. Full variable domain (remainder filled in from reference TRBV14 and TRBJ2-6): EAGVTQFPSHSVIEKGQTVTLRCDPISGHDNLYWYRRVMGKEIKFLLHFVKESKQDESGMPNNRFLAERTGGTYSTLKVQPAELEDSGVYFCARWANVLTFGAGSRLTVL.

This clone was recorded only once. The chain employs TRBV5-1 and TRBJ1-2; a possible D gene is TRBD1 (6 bases). From germline, CDR1 is SGHRS and CDR2 YFSETQ. V was cut by 4 bases and J by 3 bases, with 16 bases left in between. This CDR3 comprises 15 residues. The CDR3 nucleotides read TGCGCCAGCAGCCCAGTCCGGACAGCAGACTATGGCTACACCTTC. Translating gives CASSPVRTADYGYTF.

The chain has TRBV5-4 and TRBJ2-1; 8 positions agree with TRBD2. Per the germline V gene, CDR1 is SGHNT and CDR2 is YYREEE (reference sequence). V lost 4 bases and J lost 9; bases outside the gene matches: 6. This CDR3 contains 13 residues. DNA of the CDR3: TGTGCCAGCAGCAACAAAGCGGGAGCTGAGCAGTTCTTC. Residues: CASSNKAGAEQFF.

CDR3 bases: TGCGCCAGCAGCCAGTCCGCGGGGGCAACTAATGAAAAACTGTTTTTT. It specifies CASSQSAGATNEKLFF. The chain employs TRBV4-1 and TRBJ1-4; maybe TRBD1 (5 bases). CDR3 size: 16 residues. Trimming removed 3 bases at V and 0 bases at J, with 11 bases between. Germline lookup yields CDR1 MGHRA and CDR2 YSYEKL.

This rearrangement joins TRBV7-2 to TRBJ2-7; D is possibly TRBD1 or TRBD2 (5 bases each). Germline-derived CDR1 and CDR2 are SGHTA and FQGNSA. This CDR3 has 18 residues. V lost 1 base to trimming and J lost 4 bases, with 23 bases between them. For the CDR3, the DNA is TGTGCCAGCAGCTTAGTTAGATTTTGGGGGATTGGGTCGTACGAGCAGTACTTC. It encodes CASSLVRFWGIGSYEQYF. Full variable domain (remainder filled in from reference TRBV7-2 and TRBJ2-7): GAGVSQSPSNKVTEKGKDVELRCDPISGHTALYWYRQSLGQGLEFLIYFQGNSAPDKSGLPSDRFSAERTGGSVSTLTIQRTQQEDSAVYLCASSLVRFWGIGSYEQYFGPGTRLTVT.

The chain carries TRBV29-1 and TRBJ1-1, with 11 bases matching TRBD1. Germline trimming cut 4 bases from V and 4 bases from J; bases unmatched to any gene: 8. The CDR3 contains 15 residues. Germline V gene lookup returns CDR1 SQVTM and CDR2 ANQGSEA. The CDR3: CSVAWTGGGSTEAFF. CDR3 nucleotide sequence: TGCAGCGTTGCTTGGACAGGGGGCGGGAGCACTGAAGCTTTCTTT.

With regard to this clone: Other DNA sequences within the sample encode an identical CDR3. The chain combines TRBV2 with TRBJ2-1; D is undetermined. The germline gives CDR1 SNHLY, CDR2 FYNNEI. CDR3 length: 12 residues. V was clipped by 2 bases and J by 6 bases, with 5 bases between them. The CDR3 DNA sequence: TGTGCCAGCAGTGAACGTAGCAATGAGCAGTTCTTC. Translation: CASSERSNEQFF.

The chain uses TRBV10-2 and TRBJ1-1; D gene ambiguous. The V end was cut by 5 bases, the J end by 3 bases, with 7 bases between. Germline CDR1 reads WSHSY; CDR2 reads SAAADI. The CDR3 runs 12 residues. The CDR3 sequence: CASSWEDTEAFF. CDR3 DNA sequence: TGCGCCAGCAGTTGGGAGGACACTGAAGCTTTCTTT.

The chain joins TRBV5-4 to TRBJ1-1, with a possible D match to TRBD1 (6 bases). There are 15 residues in the CDR3. Germline V gene sequence: CDR1 SGHNT, CDR2 YYREEE (reference sequence). Trimming cost V 3 bases and J 0 bases, with 12 bases left between them. The CDR3 here is CASSYNRALNTEAFF. In nucleotides, the CDR3 is TGTGCCAGCAGCTACAACAGGGCCTTGAACACTGAAGCTTTCTTT. Looking up the rest from reference TRBV5-4 and TRBJ1-1 gives the full variable domain: ETGVTQSPTHLIKTRGQQVTLRCSSQSGHNTVSWYQQALGQGPQFIFQYYREEENGRGNFPPRFSGLQFPNYSSELNVNALELDDSALYLCASSYNRALNTEAFFGQGTRLTVV.